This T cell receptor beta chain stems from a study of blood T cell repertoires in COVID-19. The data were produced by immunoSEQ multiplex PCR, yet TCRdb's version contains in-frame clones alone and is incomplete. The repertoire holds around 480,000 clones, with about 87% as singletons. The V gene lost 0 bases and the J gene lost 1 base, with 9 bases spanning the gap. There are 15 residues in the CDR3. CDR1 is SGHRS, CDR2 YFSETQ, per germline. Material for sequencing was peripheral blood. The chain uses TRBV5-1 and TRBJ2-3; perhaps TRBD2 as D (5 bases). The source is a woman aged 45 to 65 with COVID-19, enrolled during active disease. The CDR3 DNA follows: TGCGCCAGCAGCTTGGAGGGTAGCGGCACAGATACGCAGTATTTT. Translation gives CASSLEGSGTDTQYF.